Included here is one T cell receptor (beta chain) sequence, with context. Its matching antigen is unknown. This entry is derived from a study of T cell clonotyping in hematopoietic cell transplantation. Regarding the study as a whole: At the given depth, recipient repertoires were over 95% de novo clonotypes.

Some clones are missing from TCRdb's copy, which holds only in-frame ones; the method was immunoSEQ multiplex PCR. The sample shows about 70,000 clones, 90% to 95% of them seen only once. The sample was peripheral blood mononuclear cells. This receptor was obtained from a middle-aged man in good health. Some clones in this sample may be carry-over from other donors' samples.

The CDR3 protein is CASSPATGELFF. The CDR3 DNA sequence: TGTGCCAGCAGTCCAGCCACCGGGGAGCTGTTTTTT. The chain has TRBV6-5 and TRBJ2-2, with D uncertain. The germline V and J ends were trimmed by 5 bases and 4 bases, with 5 bases remaining between them. The CDR3 spans 12 residues. CDR1 is MNHEY and CDR2 is SVGAGI in the germline V gene.